Listed below are T cell receptor beta chains from one sample, sequenced in a study of a mutant IDH1 vaccine in newly diagnosed glioma. Which antigens these TCRs recognize remains unknown. Produced via immunoSEQ multiplex PCR; TCRdb's table is partial and in-frame only. The table records approximately 56,000 clones, 60% to 80% of them present only once. Specimen: PBMCs, collected from a glioma patient whose treatment included an IDH1 peptide vaccine. These TCRs come from a man aged 45-65 years with glioma. Each CDR3 is given with its conserved first and last residue. A D gene is named only where the DNA matches it firmly. The size entry is marked missing in some rows and otherwise reads once, few, many or a size class.

d_call | j_call | v_call | clone_size | cdr3_nt | cdr3_aa
NA | TRBJ1-4 | TRBV9 | NA | TGTGCCAGCAGCCGGACAGACGGAAATGAAAAACTGTTTTTT | CASSRTDGNEKLFF
TRBD1 | TRBJ2-7 | TRBV6-5 | NA | TGTGCCAGCAGGGTTCAGACAGGGGCCTACGAGCAGTACTTC | CASRVQTGAYEQYF
NA | TRBJ1-3 | TRBV6-6 | NA | TGTGCCTCAAGGCCAGGGGCAAGTGGAAACACCATATATTTT | CASRPGASGNTIYF
NA | TRBJ1-5 | TRBV2 | NA | TGTGCCAGCAAGACCGGAATTAGCAATCAGCCCCAGCATTTT | CASKTGISNQPQHF
TRBD1 | TRBJ2-7 | TRBV27 | NA | TGTGCCAGCAGTTTGCGATCGGGACAGGGCTACGAGCAGTACTTC | CASSLRSGQGYEQYF
NA | TRBJ1-5 | TRBV2 | NA | TGTGCCAGCAGCCGAACGGGGATCGATCAGCCCCAGCATTTT | CASSRTGIDQPQHF
NA | TRBJ1-2 | TRBV7-9 | once | TGTGCCAGCAGCTTAGTCAGGGGCCCGAGTGGCTACACCTTC | CASSLVRGPSGYTF
NA | TRBJ2-4 | TRBV5-1 | NA | TGCGCCAGCAGACACTCGGACGGTTCGGCGTCGAACATTCAGTACTTC | CASRHSDGSASNIQYF
NA | TRBJ2-6 | TRBV19 | NA | TGTGCCAGTAATGGGGGGATCCCTTCTGGGGCCAACGTCCTGACTTTC | CASNGGIPSGANVLTF
TRBD1 | TRBJ1-2 | TRBV5-1 | few | TGCGCCAGCAGCTTGGGGGGGACAGGAGGCTACACCTTC | CASSLGGTGGYTF
NA | TRBJ2-7 | TRBV4-2 | NA | TGTGCCAGCAGCCAAGCGGCACAAGGGGACCCCGAGCAGTACTTC | CASSQAAQGDPEQYF
NA | TRBJ2-7 | TRBV6-5 | NA | TGTGCCAGCACTCAAGGAGTGGGGGCCTACGAGCAGTACTTC | CASTQGVGAYEQYF
NA | TRBJ2-3 | TRBV5-1 | NA | TGCGCCAGCAGCTTGTCCCGAGGAGGGACAGATACGCAGTATTTT | CASSLSRGGTDTQYF
NA | TRBJ1-1 | TRBV7-9 | NA | TGTGCCAGCAGCTCGATGGCAGGGTACGGCATGAACACTGAAGCTTTCTTT | CASSSMAGYGMNTEAFF
NA | TRBJ2-2 | TRBV5-5 | NA | TGTGCCAGCAGCTTGGAACCCCTATCGAACACCGGGGAGCTGTTTTTT | CASSLEPLSNTGELFF
TRBD1 | TRBJ1-1 | TRBV5-6 | NA | TGTGCCAGCAGCCGAGACAGGGGGCAGGAATTT | CASSRDRGQEF
TRBD1 | TRBJ2-7 | TRBV10-2 | NA | TGCGCCAGCACGAAGGGGGCGATTTACGAGCAGTACTTC | CASTKGAIYEQYF
TRBD2 | TRBJ2-7 | TRBV30 | NA | TGTGCCTGGAGTGACCTTCGACCCCTACTAGCGGATACCTACGAGCAGTACTTC | CAWSDLRPLLADTYEQYF
NA | TRBJ1-1 | TRBV30 | NA | TGTGCCCAGTTGAACACTGAAGCTTTCTTT | CAQLNTEAFF
TRBD1 | TRBJ2-2 | TRBV6-5 | NA | TGTGCCAGCAGTTCCGACAGGGGTGGGGGGCGGGAGCTGTTTTTT | CASSSDRGGGRELFF
NA | TRBJ1-1 | TRBV7-9 | few | TGTGCCAGCAGCTCGTGGGCAGGGGAAGATACTGAAGCTTTCTTT | CASSSWAGEDTEAFF
NA | TRBJ2-5 | TRBV7-2 | NA | TGTGCCAGCAGCCCGGGGGTGATAGAGACCCAGTACTTC | CASSPGVIETQYF
TRBD1 | TRBJ2-7 | TRBV13 | NA | TGTGCCAGCAGCCCGGGGACAGGGCGGTACGAGCAGTACTTC | CASSPGTGRYEQYF
NA | TRBJ1-5 | TRBV5-6 | NA | TGTGCCAGCAGCCCCGGAGCTGGAGGCAATCAGCCCCAGCATTTT | CASSPGAGGNQPQHF
NA | TRBJ2-7 | TRBV7-2 | NA | TGTGCCAGCAGCTTATTCATACACGAGCAGTACTTC | CASSLFIHEQYF
NA | TRBJ1-1 | TRBV20-1 | NA | TGCAGTGCTATGGGGGAAACTGAAGCTTTCTTT | CSAMGETEAFF
TRBD1 | TRBJ2-7 | TRBV27 | NA | TGTGCCAGCAGGGACAGGGTTTACGAGCAGTACTTC | CASRDRVYEQYF
NA | TRBJ1-5 | TRBV30 | NA | TGTGCCTGGAATACCGCGGGGATCAATCAGCCCCAGCATTTT | CAWNTAGINQPQHF
NA | TRBJ2-3 | TRBV29-1 | NA | TGCAGCGTTGAGATATCTCACACAGATACGCAGTATTTT | CSVEISHTDTQYF
NA | TRBJ2-5 | TRBV4-3 | NA | TGCGCCAGCAGCCAAGATAGAGGGGTCCAAGAGACCCAGTACTTC | CASSQDRGVQETQYF
TRBD2 | TRBJ2-1 | TRBV30 | once | TGTGCCTGGAGTGCGGCTAGCGGGGGCCTCTCCTACAATGAGCAGTTCTTC | CAWSAASGGLSYNEQFF
NA | TRBJ1-3 | TRBV9 | once | TGTGCCAGCAGCCCTTTACTGGGGGTTTACTCTGGAAACACCATATATTTT | CASSPLLGVYSGNTIYF
TRBD1 | TRBJ1-1 | TRBV5-1 | NA | TGCGCCAGCAGCCGTGGACAGGGAGGCACTGAAGCTTTCTTT | CASSRGQGGTEAFF
NA | TRBJ2-7 | TRBV4-1 | NA | TGCGCCAGCAGCCGAGCCCGTAAAGACAGTTCCAGAGATTACGAGCAGTACTTC | CASSRARKDSSRDYEQYF
NA | TRBJ2-2 | TRBV4-1 | NA | TGCGCCAGCAGCCAAGGGGGGGCGGACACCGGGGAGCTGTTTTTT | CASSQGGADTGELFF
NA | TRBJ2-7 | TRBV14 | NA | TGTGCCAGCAGCCAAGGATGGGGGCGTAACGAGCAGTACTTC | CASSQGWGRNEQYF
NA | TRBJ1-4 | TRBV5-8 | medium-sized | TGTGCCAGCAGCCCCGGAGGGCTCTTTAATGAAAAACTGTTTTTT | CASSPGGLFNEKLFF
NA | TRBJ2-3 | TRBV5-6 | NA | TGTGCCAGCAGCTCCCGGACTGAATCAGATACGCAGTATTTT | CASSSRTESDTQYF
NA | TRBJ2-1 | TRBV5-4 | NA | TGTGCCAGCAGCTTGGCTTTCGGTGAGCAGTTCTTC | CASSLAFGEQFF
NA | TRBJ1-4 | TRBV19 | NA | TGTGCCAGTAATGAGGGGGGAGGTGAAAAACTGTTTTTT | CASNEGGGEKLFF